The present TCR beta chain was sequenced within a study of vaccination and CD4 T cells after COVID-19. Study conclusions and caveats: Median SARS-CoV-2-reactive clonotype numbers went from roughly 19 to 38; this increase was not significant.

Worth noting for this clonotype: Its antigen remains unidentified.

The Oncomine TCR Beta short-read assay sequenced DNA from cultured CD4+ T cells. The source of extracted genomic DNA was cultured CD4+ T cells. TCRdb recomputed calls from the PCR reads with MiXCR, one row per CDR3 protein. This table has under 15,000 distinct CDR3 sequences, roughly 30% appearing once. Documented treatment: approximately 10-day PBMC culture with coronavirus spike peptide pools or control peptides (ViraFEST assay). ViraFEST expanded antigen-specific T cells with peptide pools, then sequenced TCRs. The ends were cut back, 0 bases at V and 7 bases at J, with 10 bases in the middle. Germline CDR1 is MGHRA and CDR2 is YSYEKL. The CDR3 has 14 amino acids.

The sequence was collected from a human donor who had recovered from COVID-19. The V gene is TRBV4-1, the J gene TRBJ1-5; D ambiguous. Source: CD4+ T cells from blood, cultured in vitro, taken after SARS-CoV-2 vaccination. The CDR3 DNA is TGCGCCAGCAGCCAAGAAGTTTCGGGGCAGCCCCAGCATTTT. Translation: CASSQEVSGQPQHF.